The 28 T cell receptor beta chains below come from one sample, sequenced in a study of T cells in Graves' hyperthyroidism and ophthalmopathy. TCR beta CDR3 regions were amplified from RNA transcripts. The study used the HTBI primer set for a first-round RT-PCR of the TCR CDR3. MiXCR, run by TCRdb on the multiplex PCR reads, gives a single entry per CDR3 protein. The sample comprises approximately 410,000 distinct CDR3 sequences, approximately 15% of which are singletons, and 4% to 6.5% rests with the top ten. Sequencing was performed on blood. The source of these receptors is a woman under 30 with Graves' hyperthyroidism.

This clonotype was detected ten times or more. The CDR3 spells CASSDQGNQPQHF. The CDR3 nucleotides read TGTGCCAGCAGCGATCAGGGGAATCAGCCCCAGCATTTT. The chain has TRBV28 and TRBJ1-5; tentative D call: TRBD1 (6 bases). CDR1 is MDHEN and CDR2 is SYDVKM in the germline V gene. The CDR3 loop spans 13 amino acids. Trimming cost V 6 bases and J 4 bases, with 10 bases left between them.

Ten or more counts support this clonotype. This sequence joins TRBV12-3 or TRBV12-4 and TRBJ2-3; TRBD2 matches 13 bases. The junction had 4 bases not matched to a gene; V was cut back by 5 bases and J by 2 bases. This CDR3 region has 16 residues. CDR3 bases: TGTGCCAGCAGTAGAGGGACTAGCGGGAACACAGATACGCAGTATTTT. Its translation: CASSRGTSGNTDTQYF.

This clonotype showed up many times. The chain uses TRBV7-2 and TRBJ2-5; 10 nucleotides align to TRBD2. J gave up 5 bases and V 0 bases, and 3 bases lay outside the gene matches. This CDR3 has 15 amino acids. Germline CDR1 reads SGHTA; CDR2 reads FQGNSA. The CDR3 DNA reads as TGTGCCAGCAGCTTAGCAGCGGGAGGGCGTGAGACCCAGTACTTC. Its protein product is CASSLAAGGRETQYF.

This clonotype was detected many times. V gene TRBV5-6 combines with J gene TRBJ2-5; D possibly matches TRBD1 or TRBD2 (5 bases each). The length of the CDR3 is 17 residues. Germline CDR1 is SGHDT and CDR2 is YYEEEE. Trimming cost V 3 bases and J 5 bases, with 23 bases left between them. CDR3 region: CASSWGTSLSSPETQYF. CDR3 coding DNA: TGTGCCAGCAGCTGGGGGACGTCCCTTTCCTCCCCGGAGACCCAGTACTTC.

This clonotype was found many times. V is TRBV2 and J is TRBJ2-3; no clear D. Trimming left V 6 bases short and J 4 bases short, with 5 bases between. Germline V gives CDR1 SNHLY, CDR2 FYNNEI. The CDR3 has 11 amino acids. CDR3 sequence: CASRLADTQYF. CDR3 DNA: TGTGCCAGCAGGCTGGCAGATACGCAGTATTTT.

This clonotype has a count of ten or more. V usage is TRBV7-2 and J usage is TRBJ2-2, with D uncertain. Germline loops: CDR1 SGHTA, CDR2 FQGNSA. Trimming pared 1 base from V and 7 bases from J, leaving 10 bases between. The CDR3 has 14 residues. The CDR3 DNA follows: TGTGCCAGCAGCTTAGTAGGGTACAGCGGGGAGCTGTTTTTT. Its translation: CASSLVGYSGELFF.

V and J are TRBV30 and TRBJ1-3; D call uncertain. The germline V gene encodes CDR1 GTSNPN and CDR2 SVGIG (reference sequence). There are 12 residues in the CDR3. The V and J ends lost 2 bases and 9 bases respectively, with 11 bases between them. The CDR3 region has the DNA TGTGCCTGGAGTTCACCCGGCGGCACCATATATTTT. Protein: CAWSSPGGTIYF.

V is TRBV12-5 and J is TRBJ1-5; D is possibly TRBD1 (5 bases). There are 17 residues in the CDR3. Trimming shortened V by 3 bases and J by 2 bases, and 17 bases separated the two germline ends. From germline, CDR1 is LGHNT and CDR2 FRNRAP. The CDR3 here is CASGLVQGGHGNQPQHF. The CDR3 DNA reads TGTGCTAGTGGTTTAGTCCAGGGCGGTCATGGCAATCAGCCCCAGCATTTT.

This rearrangement joins TRBV14 to TRBJ2-7; 9 bases agree with TRBD1. Per germline, CDR1 SGHDN and CDR2 FVKESK. This CDR3 is 15 amino acids long. Germline trimming cut 4 bases from V and 2 bases from J; bases unmatched to any gene: 6. The CDR3 protein is CASSRGQGIPYEQYF. The CDR3 region has the DNA TGTGCCAGCAGCCGGGGACAGGGAATACCCTACGAGCAGTACTTC. Full variable domain (outside the CDR3, taken from reference TRBV14 and TRBJ2-7): EAGVTQFPSHSVIEKGQTVTLRCDPISGHDNLYWYRRVMGKEIKFLLHFVKESKQDESGMPNNRFLAERTGGTYSTLKVQPAELEDSGVYFCASSRGQGIPYEQYFGPGTRLTVT.

This clonotype was detected many times. The J gene is TRBJ2-5, the V gene TRBV12-3 or TRBV12-4, with D perhaps given as TRBD1 or TRBD2 (6 bases each). The V end was cut by 5 bases, the J end by 7 bases, with 23 bases between. The CDR3 sequence is 16 residues long. The CDR3, as DNA: TGTGCCAGCAGTCCTGGACAGACGGGACTTAGAAGGACCCAGTACTTC. Translated, it gives CASSPGQTGLRRTQYF.

This clonotype appeared many times. The rearrangement uses TRBV2 and TRBJ2-7, with D possibly TRBD2 on 5 matching bases. The ends were cut back, 6 bases at V and 4 bases at J, with 16 bases in the middle. This CDR3 is 14 amino acids long. In germline, CDR1 is SNHLY, CDR2 FYNNEI. CDR3: CASSGIEGSYEQYF. In DNA, the CDR3 is TGTGCCAGCAGCGGTATAGAGGGCAGTTACGAGCAGTACTTC.

This clonotype was found many times. The rearrangement uses TRBV18 and TRBJ2-3; D is perhaps TRBD2 (5 bases). Germline V lookup: CDR1 KGHSH, CDR2 LQKENI. The V and J ends lost 2 bases and 0 bases respectively, with 12 bases between them. The CDR3 runs 16 residues. The CDR3 here is CASSPIEAASTDTQYF. The DNA of the CDR3 is TGTGCCAGCTCACCAATCGAAGCGGCTAGCACAGATACGCAGTATTTT. Full variable domain (missing parts from reference TRBV18 and TRBJ2-3): NAGVMQNPRHLVRRRGQEARLRCSPMKGHSHVYWYRQLPEEGLKFMVYLQKENIIDESGMPKERFSAEFPKEGPSILRIQQVVRGDSAAYFCASSPIEAASTDTQYFGPGTRLTVL.

The CDR3 here is CASTSGTGEEETQYF. DNA of the CDR3: TGTGCCAGCACCTCCGGGACAGGGGAAGAAGAGACCCAGTACTTC. The rearrangement uses TRBV25-1 and TRBJ2-5; 10 bases fit TRBD1. The junction had 8 bases not matched to a gene; V was cut back by 7 bases and J by 3 bases. This CDR3 spans 15 amino acids. Germline V gene data show CDR1 as MGHDK and CDR2 as SYGVNS.

This clonotype was detected ten times or more. The V call is TRBV27, the J call TRBJ2-7; perhaps TRBD2 as D (6 bases). The V end was cut by 0 bases, the J end by 2 bases, with 8 bases between. CDR1 is MNHEY, CDR2 SMNVEV, per germline (reference sequence). There are 14 residues in the CDR3. The DNA of the CDR3 is TGTGCCAGCAGTTTATCTAGCGGAACCTACGAGCAGTACTTC. It yields the protein CASSLSSGTYEQYF.

This clonotype has ten or more counts. This rearrangement joins TRBV6-1 to TRBJ2-2, with 9 bases matching TRBD1. There are 16 residues in the CDR3. J gave up 5 bases and V 3 bases, and 7 bases lay outside the gene matches. CDR1 is MNHNS and CDR2 is SASEGT in the germline V gene. The CDR3 region is CASSDSGTGLTGELFF. CDR3 bases: TGTGCCAGCAGTGATTCAGGGACAGGGTTGACCGGGGAGCTGTTTTTT.

The chain joins TRBV4-3 to TRBJ2-5; D not certain. Deletions cut 1 base from V and 2 bases from J, with 11 bases between. The CDR3 is 15 residues long. Germline CDR1 is LGHNA and CDR2 is YSLEER. The CDR3 DNA is TGCGCCAGCAGCCAAGGGGGTTTGGGGCAAGAGACCCAGTACTTC. Amino acid sequence: CASSQGGLGQETQYF.

This clonotype showed up just once. The chain combines TRBV20-1 with TRBJ2-2, with 7 bases matching TRBD2. The CDR3 is 18 residues long. In germline, CDR1 is DFQATT, CDR2 SNEGSKA (reference sequence). V lost 0 bases, J lost 7 bases, and 17 bases stayed unmatched. In DNA, the CDR3 is TGCAGTGCTAGAGATCGCCGGGGCGGGAGCGGGCAGGGCGGGGAGCTGTTTTTT. This sequence encodes CSARDRRGGSGQGGELFF.

Note on this clonotype: One base away lies a much larger clone, so this may be a sequencing read error. The chain recombines TRBV6-1 with TRBJ2-7; the match to TRBD1 covers 7 bases. Germline-derived CDR1 and CDR2 are MNHNS and SASEGT. The CDR3 covers 11 residues. The CDR3 DNA follows: TGTGCCTGCAGACAGGGAAGCGAGCAGTACTTC. It is translated as CACRQGSEQYF.

This clonotype has at least ten counts. The chain joins TRBV6-5 to TRBJ1-4, with D tentatively TRBD1 (5 bases). Per germline, CDR1 MNHEY and CDR2 SVGAGI. There are 15 residues in the CDR3. The V and J ends lost 2 bases and 5 bases respectively, with 12 bases between them. The CDR3 protein is CASSYSRGSNEKLFF. The CDR3 DNA follows: TGTGCCAGCAGTTACAGTCGGGGCTCGAATGAAAAACTGTTTTTT.

V and J are TRBV5-6 and TRBJ2-2, with D perhaps matching TRBD1 (5 bases). Trimming took off 4 bases at V and 5 bases at J, with 6 bases between the two ends. The CDR3 runs 12 residues. Germline V lookup: CDR1 SGHDT, CDR2 YYEEEE. The CDR3 sequence is CASSRQTGELFF. As DNA, the CDR3 is TGTGCCAGCAGCCGACAGACCGGGGAGCTGTTTTTT.

Only a few counts were recorded for this clonotype. This may be a read error, as it is one base from a much larger clone. The rearrangement uses TRBV7-9 and TRBJ1-5; TRBD1 might be the D (6 bases). V lost 5 bases to trimming and J lost 6 bases, with 11 bases between them. The CDR3 runs to 13 residues. Germline values: CDR1 SEHNR, CDR2 FQNEAQ (reference sequence). CDR3 DNA sequence: TGTGCCAGCAGCGAGCAGGGGAGTCAGCCCCAGCATTTT. Translation gives CASSEQGSQPQHF.

The V and J genes are TRBV6-2 or TRBV6-3 and TRBJ2-3; 14 nucleotides match TRBD2. Germline values: CDR1 MNHEY, CDR2 SVGEGT. The CDR3 totals 16 residues. The V gene end was trimmed by 5 bases and the J gene end by 6 bases; junction bases not matched to a gene: 7. The CDR3 DNA reads TGTGCCAGCAGTCCCGGGACTAGCGGGAGACCGGATACGCAGTATTTT. Protein product: CASSPGTSGRPDTQYF.

In its sample, this clonotype was seen many times. The chain has TRBV12-3 or TRBV12-4 and TRBJ2-5, with D possibly matching TRBD2 (5 bases). There are 16 residues in the CDR3. V lost 6 bases and J lost 2, with 19 bases in between. CDR3 DNA sequence: TGTGCCAGCAGCCCCAAGCGGACCCCTGGTCAAGAGACCCAGTACTTC. Translation: CASSPKRTPGQETQYF.

Only a few counts were recorded for this clonotype. The V and J genes are TRBV15 and TRBJ1-2; tentative D call: TRBD1 (5 bases). V lost 0 bases and J lost 8, with 19 bases in between. The CDR3 runs 16 residues. Looked up from germline, CDR1 is LNHNV and CDR2 is YYDKDF (reference sequence). The CDR3 is CATSRDLRGLADGYTF. CDR3 coding DNA: TGTGCCACCAGCAGAGATCTAAGGGGACTTGCGGACGGCTACACCTTC.

This clonotype was seen at least ten times. The chain employs TRBV20-1 and TRBJ2-1; 7 bases map to TRBD2. The CDR3 contains 14 residues. CDR1 DFQATT and CDR2 SNEGSKA come from the germline V gene (reference sequence). V lost 4 bases to trimming and J lost 8 bases; unmatched junction nucleotides: 11. As DNA, the CDR3 is TGCAGTGCTACCGGGACTAATGGTCTAGATGAGCAGTTCTTC. This encodes CSATGTNGLDEQFF.

This chain joins TRBV29-1 and TRBJ2-7; D call uncertain. Germline V lookup: CDR1 SQVTM, CDR2 ANQGSEA. The V gene lost 2 bases and the J gene lost 4 bases, with 15 bases spanning the gap. The CDR3 has 14 amino acids. DNA for the CDR3: TGCAGCGTTGAATTTCCTGACAACCTATACGAGCAGTACTTC. This gives the protein CSVEFPDNLYEQYF.

This clonotype was recorded once. This CDR3 is CASSFRGGPAYEQYF. The DNA for the CDR3 is TGTGCCAGCAGTTTCAGGGGAGGGCCTGCATACGAGCAGTACTTC. The chain uses TRBV12-3 or TRBV12-4 and TRBJ2-7; D might be TRBD2 (7 bases). The CDR3 runs to 15 residues. V lost 3 bases to trimming and J lost 4 bases, with 16 bases between them.

This clonotype was observed at least ten times. The rearrangement uses TRBV27 and TRBJ1-2; 7 bases agree with TRBD1. CDR1 and CDR2 from the germline V gene are MNHEY and SMNVEV (reference sequence). The CDR3 extends over 15 amino acids. Trimming cost V 5 bases and J 4 bases; bases outside gene matches: 10. CDR3 amino acids: CASSITGVGGYGYTF. CDR3 nucleotide sequence: TGTGCCAGCAGTATTACAGGGGTCGGGGGCTATGGCTACACCTTC.